A single sample is the source of the 21 T cell receptor beta chains below, sequenced in a study of CD8 T cells in Susac syndrome. Random hexamers were used to reverse transcribe the RNA input (0.5 to 1 ug). Using its own MiXCR run on the immunoSEQ multiplex PCR reads, TCRdb lists one record per CDR3 protein. The data show 95,000 to 150,000 distinct CDR3 sequences, roughly 95% seen once. The sample comprised CD4+ T cells from PBMCs. All receptors derive from a human donor with Susac syndrome.

The chain has TRBV20-1 and TRBJ1-1, with no clear D. The CDR3 extends over 13 amino acids. CDR1 DFQATT and CDR2 SNEGSKA come from the germline V gene (reference sequence). Between the trimmed V and J ends, which lost 3 bases and 2 bases, there was a span of 10 bases. This CDR3 reads CSASGSLNTEAFF. The CDR3 DNA reads as TGCAGTGCTAGCGGCAGTTTAAACACTGAAGCTTTCTTT.

This chain links TRBV24-1 with TRBJ2-2; a weak D match, TRBD2 (6 bases). CDR3 length equals 14 residues. CDR1 is KGHDR and CDR2 is SFDVKD in the germline V gene. V dropped 4 bases and J dropped 5 bases, with 10 bases sitting between them. The CDR3 is CATSETGRTGELFF. CDR3 nucleotides: TGTGCCACCAGTGAGACTGGGAGGACCGGGGAGCTGTTTTTT.

The chain links TRBV24-1 to TRBJ2-3, with D hard to call. Trimming stripped 2 bases from V and 6 bases from J, with 2 bases between. Germline assignment: CDR1 KGHDR and CDR2 SFDVKD. This CDR3 comprises 11 residues. In DNA, the CDR3 is TGTGCCACCAGTGATTGGGATACGCAGTATTTT. It specifies CATSDWDTQYF.

V gene TRBV7-7 combines with J gene TRBJ2-6; D unclear. The CDR3 contains 14 residues. Per germline, CDR1 SSHAT and CDR2 FNYEAQ (reference sequence). The CDR3 nucleotides are TGTGCAACAGCCGAAATCTCTGGGGCCAACGTCCTGACTTTC. It translates to CATAEISGANVLTF.

The chain employs TRBV30 and TRBJ1-1; D possibly corresponds to TRBD1 (5 bases). The CDR3 is made up of 13 amino acids. CDR1 GTSNPN and CDR2 SVGIG come from the germline V gene (reference sequence). The germline V and J ends were trimmed by 4 bases and 0 bases, with 9 bases remaining between them. The CDR3 loop reads CAWKGPMNTEAFF. Here the CDR3 DNA reads TGTGCCTGGAAGGGACCCATGAACACTGAAGCTTTCTTT.

The chain combines TRBV23-1 with TRBJ1-5; D unresolved. TRBV23-1 is placed among ORFs of uncertain function. CDR3 length: 14 amino acids. The V gene lost 1 base and the J gene lost 2 bases, with 6 bases spanning the gap. This CDR3 reads CASSQFQGNQPQHF. In nucleotides, the CDR3 is TGCGCCAGCAGTCAATTCCAGGGCAATCAGCCCCAGCATTTT.

V usage is TRBV24-1 and J usage is TRBJ2-3; 8 nucleotides agree with TRBD2. The CDR3 extends over 15 amino acids. Germline loops: CDR1 KGHDR, CDR2 SFDVKD. The trim removed 3 bases at V and 5 bases at J, leaving 6 bases unmatched. The CDR3 loop reads CATSDNAGGQDTQYF. In nucleotides, the CDR3 is TGTGCCACCAGTGATAATGCGGGAGGACAAGATACGCAGTATTTT.

Here the CDR3 DNA reads TGCAGTGCTAGAGATATAAGGGCCTCCCCCTACGAGCAGTACTTC. Its protein is CSARDIRASPYEQYF. This chain links TRBV20-1 with TRBJ2-7; D is unclear. Germline V gene lookup returns CDR1 DFQATT and CDR2 SNEGSKA (reference sequence). This CDR3 region has 15 residues. The V end was cut by 0 bases, the J end by 2 bases, with 14 bases between.

The V gene is TRBV5-1, the J gene TRBJ2-7; D call uncertain. Trimming shortened V by 2 bases and J by 0 bases, and 12 bases separated the two germline ends. The length of the CDR3 is 15 residues. Germline CDR1 and CDR2: SGHRS and YFSETQ. CDR3 DNA sequence: TGCGCCAGCAGCTTTGTGGGCGGTAGCTCCTACGAGCAGTACTTC. Protein product: CASSFVGGSSYEQYF.

The count of this clonotype is one. The V call is TRBV19, the J call TRBJ1-1, with D hard to call. The CDR3 spans 13 residues. V was pared by 6 bases and J by 1 base, with 9 bases between. CDR1 and CDR2 from the germline V gene are LNHDA and SQIVND (reference sequence). CDR3 bases: TGTGCCAGTAGGGTTAGCGGGAACACTGAAGCTTTCTTT. Protein: CASRVSGNTEAFF. Together with reference TRBV19 and TRBJ1-1, the CDR3 gives the full variable domain: DGGITQSPKYLFRKEGQNVTLSCEQNLNHDAMYWYRQDPGQGLRLIYYSQIVNDFQKGDIAEGYSVSREKKESFPLTVTSAQKNPTAFYLCASRVSGNTEAFFGQGTRLTVV.

The V and J genes are TRBV28 and TRBJ1-1; possibly TRBD1 for D (5 bases). CDR1 and CDR2 (germline): MDHEN, SYDVKM. This CDR3 is built from 13 residues. V lost 4 bases and J lost 8, with 14 bases in between. CDR3 nucleotide sequence: TGTGCCAGCAGTTCCTTGCAGGGTTTCGAAGCTTTCTTT. Residues: CASSSLQGFEAFF.

The genes are TRBV30 and TRBJ1-5; D uncertain. V lost 3 bases, J lost 0 bases, and 3 bases lay in between. Looked up from germline, CDR1 is GTSNPN and CDR2 is SVGIG (reference sequence). The CDR3 is 12 residues long. This chain's CDR3 is CAWRYSNQPQHF. CDR3 nucleotide sequence: TGTGCCTGGAGGTATAGCAATCAGCCCCAGCATTTT.

The chain has TRBV6-2 or TRBV6-3 and TRBJ1-5, with D perhaps matching TRBD1 (5 bases). This CDR3 has 14 residues. Germline V gene data show CDR1 as MNHEY and CDR2 as SVGEGT. V was shortened by 9 bases and J by 3 bases, with 15 bases between the two germline ends. CDR3 nucleotides: TGTGCCAGTAGTGGGGACGGATACAATCAGCCCCAGCATTTT. It translates to CASSGDGYNQPQHF.

This clonotype was observed a single time. The chain carries TRBV7-9 and TRBJ2-7; 11 nucleotides agree with TRBD2. The germline V gene encodes CDR1 SEHNR and CDR2 FQNEAQ (reference sequence). Trimming removed 4 bases from V and 11 bases from J; junction bases left unmatched: 10. This CDR3 spans 14 amino acids. DNA of the CDR3: TGTGCCAGCAGCTCGACTAGCGGGGACGCTACGAAGTACTTC. It translates to CASSSTSGDATKYF.

This rearrangement joins TRBV27 to TRBJ2-7; D may match TRBD1 or TRBD2 (5 bases each). The CDR3 contains 15 residues. V was clipped by 5 bases and J by 2 bases, with 16 bases between them. CDR1 is MNHEY, CDR2 SMNVEV, per germline (reference sequence). For the CDR3, the DNA is TGTGCCAGCAGTGCCGAGCCGGGACCAGCCTACGAGCAGTACTTC. Translating gives CASSAEPGPAYEQYF.

This clonotype was recorded a few times. The chain couples TRBV7-9 to TRBJ2-5; D may be TRBD1 (6 bases). V dropped 1 base and J dropped 1 base, with 10 bases sitting between them. This CDR3 comprises 15 residues. Germline V gene data show CDR1 as SEHNR and CDR2 as FQNEAQ (reference sequence). The CDR3 loop is CASSLGGRGQETQYF. CDR3 sequence (DNA): TGTGCCAGCAGCTTAGGTGGCAGGGGCCAAGAGACCCAGTACTTC.

The rearrangement links TRBV18 to TRBJ1-1; 9 nucleotides align to TRBD1. CDR1 is KGHSH, CDR2 LQKENI, per germline. The CDR3 contains 13 residues. V lost 5 bases to trimming and J lost 7 bases; unmatched junction nucleotides: 5. The DNA for the CDR3 is TGTGCCAGCTCATGGACAGGGGAGGTTGAAGCTTTCTTT. Translation: CASSWTGEVEAFF.

This chain joins TRBV6-2 or TRBV6-3 and TRBJ1-2, with a tentative D call TRBD1 (5 bases). The CDR3 is 14 amino acids. Trimming took off 4 bases at V and 8 bases at J, with 17 bases between the two ends. Germline values: CDR1 MNHEY, CDR2 SVGEGT. The CDR3, as DNA: TGTGCCAGCAGTTCCCTTGGGACCGGGACGGGCTACACCTTC. Its protein product is CASSSLGTGTGYTF.

The V call is TRBV12-3 or TRBV12-4, the J call TRBJ1-5; D gene ambiguous. Trimming removed 3 bases from V and 7 bases from J, with 7 bases in between. CDR3 length: 12 residues. CDR3 sequence reads: CASSFMGQPQHF. The CDR3 bases are TGTGCCAGCAGTTTCATGGGGCAGCCCCAGCATTTT.

V is TRBV12-3 or TRBV12-4 and J is TRBJ2-5; TRBD1 is a possible D gene (6 bases). The CDR3 sequence is 15 residues long. Trimming removed 5 bases from V and 1 base from J, with 14 bases in between. CDR3 coding DNA: TGTGCCAGCAGTCCCCCCGGGACACCCCAAGAGACCCAGTACTTC. As protein: CASSPPGTPQETQYF.

The J gene is TRBJ2-3, the V gene TRBV4-2; 7 nucleotides line up with TRBD1. The V gene's germline CDR1 is LGHNA and CDR2 YNFKEQ. The CDR3 runs to 16 residues. With V trimmed by 0 bases and J by 2 bases, 5 bases remained unmatched. CDR3 nucleotides: TGTGCCAGCAGCCAAGAAGGGGGACAGCACACAGATACGCAGTATTTT. It specifies CASSQEGGQHTDTQYF.